These 16 T cell receptor beta chains were all obtained from the same sample, sequenced in a study of blood T cell repertoires in COVID-19. Here immunoSEQ multiplex PCR was the method, and the copy in TCRdb shows in-frame clones only, minus some. The profile shows under 150,000 clones, roughly 80% of them singletons. Sequenced sample: peripheral blood. These receptors were obtained from a human donor in a cohort sampled during active COVID-19.

The count of this clone is one. The chain uses TRBV30 and TRBJ2-1; 9 positions agree with TRBD2. Trimming cost V 5 bases and J 7 bases; bases outside gene matches: 15. The CDR3 has 16 residues. The germline CDR1 and CDR2 sequences are GTSNPN and SVGIG (reference sequence). CDR3 nucleotides: TGTGCCTGGGCCATCGGGGGCGGGGGGGCCCTGAATGAGCAGTTCTTC. Protein product: CAWAIGGGGALNEQFF. Drawing the rest from reference TRBV30 and TRBJ2-1, the complete variable domain is SQTIHQWPATLVQPVGSPLSLECTVEGTSNPNLYWYRQAAGRGLQLLFYSVGIGQISSEVPQNLSASRPQDRQFILSSKKLLLSDSGFYLCAWAIGGGGALNEQFFGPGTRLTVL.

A few counts support this clone. CDR3 coding DNA: TGTGCCAGCAGCTTGGGGGGGTTGCAGCCCCAGCATTTT. Its protein product is CASSLGGLQPQHF. This chain joins TRBV7-9 and TRBJ1-5, with D possibly being TRBD1 (5 bases). The length of the CDR3 is 13 residues. Looked up from germline, CDR1 is SEHNR and CDR2 is FQNEAQ (reference sequence). V lost 3 bases and J 7 bases, leaving 10 bases between the germline ends.

This sequence joins TRBV18 and TRBJ2-1; 9 bases align to TRBD2. The V and J ends lost 3 bases and 7 bases, in that order; junction bases with no gene match: 10. The CDR3 contains 16 residues. The germline V gene has CDR1 KGHSH and CDR2 LQKENI. CDR3 in amino acids: CASSPPGGGAMNEQFF. Written as DNA, the CDR3 is TGTGCCAGCTCACCCCCCGGCGGGGGGGCGATGAATGAGCAGTTCTTC.

The chain recombines TRBV30 with TRBJ2-5; D is unresolved. V was pared by 2 bases and J by 5 bases, with 9 bases between. Germline lookup yields CDR1 GTSNPN and CDR2 SVGIG (reference sequence). The CDR3 loop spans 12 amino acids. As DNA, the CDR3 is TGTGCCTGGAGTCTCGTTCGTGAGACCCAGTACTTC. Protein sequence: CAWSLVRETQYF.

This chain connects TRBV5-5 to TRBJ2-7; D is possibly TRBD1 (6 bases). With 5 bases removed from V and 4 bases from J, the gap between germline ends came to 19 bases. CDR3 length: 15 residues. Germline values: CDR1 SGHKS, CDR2 YYEKEE (reference sequence). The CDR3 sequence is CASSRSRDIKYEQYF. The CDR3 DNA sequence: TGTGCCAGCAGTCGAAGCCGGGACATCAAGTACGAGCAGTACTTC.

This clone has only one observation. The chain joins TRBV28 to TRBJ1-2; unclear D gene. The CDR3 totals 13 residues. With 2 bases removed from V and 2 bases from J, the gap between germline ends came to 6 bases. The V gene's germline CDR1 is MDHEN and CDR2 SYDVKM. As DNA, the CDR3 is TGTGCCAGCAGTTTAACCCAGAACTATGGCTACACCTTC. Its translation is CASSLTQNYGYTF.

The rearrangement uses TRBV4-2 and TRBJ2-5; 9 bases are a match to TRBD2. The ends lost 4 bases at V and 3 bases at J; junction bases unmatched: 9. Germline V gene sequence: CDR1 LGHNA, CDR2 YNFKEQ. The CDR3 loop spans 16 amino acids. Here the CDR3 DNA reads TGTGCCAGCAGCCGCAGACTAGCGGAGGGGGAAGAGACCCAGTACTTC. The encoded protein is CASSRRLAEGEETQYF.

DNA of the CDR3: TGTGCCAGCAGCTCCAACAGATATAACACCGGGGAGCTGTTTTTT. Amino acid sequence: CASSSNRYNTGELFF. This chain joins TRBV7-3 and TRBJ2-2; D not certain. Germline-derived CDR1 and CDR2 are SGHTA and FQGTGA. The CDR3 extends over 15 amino acids. V lost 4 bases, J lost 2 bases, and 11 bases lay in between.

V gene TRBV5-1 combines with J gene TRBJ2-1; no clear D. This CDR3 contains 11 residues. Trimming stripped 0 bases from V and 10 bases from J, with 5 bases between. CDR1 is SGHRS, CDR2 YFSETQ, per germline. The CDR3 DNA is TGCGCCAGCAGCTTGGAGAGGGAGCAGTTCTTC. It specifies CASSLEREQFF. Looking up the rest from reference TRBV5-1 and TRBJ2-1 gives the full variable domain: KAGVTQTPRYLIKTRGQQVTLSCSPISGHRSVSWYQQTPGQGLQFLFEYFSETQRNKGNFPGRFSGRQFSNSRSEMNVSTLELGDSALYLCASSLEREQFFGPGTRLTVL.

CDR3: CASSLAAGATGEKLFF. In DNA form, the CDR3 reads TGTGCCAGCAGCTTAGCAGCGGGGGCAACCGGTGAAAAACTGTTTTTT. This sequence joins TRBV7-6 and TRBJ1-4, with a tentative D call TRBD1 (6 bases). Germline V gene data show CDR1 as SGHVS and CDR2 as FNYEAQ. Deletions cut 0 bases from V and 7 bases from J, with 15 bases between. The CDR3 loop spans 16 amino acids.

The chain couples TRBV7-2 to TRBJ1-4; unclear D gene. The V end was cut by 2 bases, the J end by 0 bases, with 4 bases between. In germline, CDR1 is SGHTA, CDR2 FQGNSA. This CDR3 spans 14 amino acids. Written as DNA, the CDR3 is TGTGCCAGCAGCTTAACACCAACTAATGAAAAACTGTTTTTT. The encoded protein is CASSLTPTNEKLFF. Full variable domain (missing parts from reference TRBV7-2 and TRBJ1-4): GAGVSQSPSNKVTEKGKDVELRCDPISGHTALYWYRQSLGQGLEFLIYFQGNSAPDKSGLPSDRFSAERTGGSVSTLTIQRTQQEDSAVYLCASSLTPTNEKLFFGSGTQLSVL.

This clone appeared a few times. The chain couples TRBV5-1 to TRBJ2-3; TRBD1 matches 8 bases. From germline, CDR1 is SGHRS and CDR2 YFSETQ. The CDR3 totals 16 residues. Losses at the gene ends were 0 bases for V and 2 bases for J; bases not matched to a gene: 5. This chain's CDR3 is CASSLGQGSITDTQYF. In DNA form, the CDR3 reads TGCGCCAGCAGCTTGGGACAGGGGTCTATCACAGATACGCAGTATTTT.

In this sample, this clone turned up many times. V is TRBV14 and J is TRBJ2-2, with no clear D. The germline CDR1 and CDR2 sequences are SGHDN and FVKESK. V dropped 4 bases and J dropped 3 bases, with 9 bases sitting between them. This CDR3 has 14 amino acids. In nucleotides, the CDR3 is TGTGCCAGCAGCCCCCGACTTTACACCGGGGAGCTGTTTTTT. The encoded protein is CASSPRLYTGELFF.

The V and J genes are TRBV10-2 and TRBJ1-2; no reliable D call. Trimming pared 4 bases from V and 4 bases from J, leaving 16 bases between. The length of the CDR3 is 15 residues. Germline loops: CDR1 WSHSY, CDR2 SAAADI. The CDR3 DNA follows: TGCGCCAGCAGTGTCGGTCTCACCTCTATCTATGGCTACACCTTC. Translation: CASSVGLTSIYGYTF.

V gene TRBV7-2 combines with J gene TRBJ1-5; TRBD1 matches at 10 bases. The CDR3 consists of 15 residues. Germline CDR1 SGHTA, CDR2 FQGNSA. Unmatched junction bases numbered 5, after V lost 6 bases and J lost 3 bases. CDR3 loop: CASRPGQGNNQPQHF. DNA of the CDR3: TGTGCCAGCAGACCGGGACAGGGGAACAATCAGCCCCAGCATTTT.

There are a few counts of this clone. The CDR3 DNA sequence: TGTGCCAGCAGTTACACGGGGGACTATGGCTACACCTTC. As protein: CASSYTGDYGYTF. This sequence joins TRBV6-2 or TRBV6-3 and TRBJ1-2; TRBD1 is a possible D gene (5 bases). The CDR3 loop spans 13 amino acids. Germline V lookup: CDR1 MNHEY, CDR2 SVGEGT. Trimming removed 2 bases at V and 3 bases at J, with 7 bases between.